A selection of T cell receptor beta chains follows, all from one sample in a study of human T cells and chemical hapten exposure. TCRdb processed the RACE reads anew with MiXCR; each CDR3 protein has one entry. The table lists approximately 96,000 distinct CDR3 sequences, approximately 9.3% of them singletons. Material: whole blood, obtained in connection with sensitization to the hapten diphenylcyclopropenone (DPC). The origin of the receptors is a middle-aged woman with alopecia areata. Some clones in this sample may be carry-over from other donors' samples. Each CDR3 is given with its conserved first and last residue. The D gene is left open where the match is weak. Clone size appears in some rows only: once, few, many, or a class for an expanded clone.

size | J | V | D | DNA | CDR3
few | TRBJ2-7 | TRBV28 | - | TGTGCCAGCTGGGACTCTCCCTCCTACGAGCAGTACTTC | CASWDSPSYEQYF
few | TRBJ1-1 | TRBV10-3 | - | TGTGCCATCAGTGAGTCGAGTTTTAACGAGAACACTGAAGCTTTCTTT | CAISESSFNENTEAFF
many | TRBJ2-6 | TRBV6-2/TRBV6-3 | - | TGTGCCAGTAGTCCCCTTGGGGTATCTGGGGCCAACGTCCTGACTTTC | CASSPLGVSGANVLTF
many | TRBJ2-5 | TRBV14 | - | TGTGCCAGCAGCCCGTCCTTCCATAGAGTGGAGAACTTC | CASSPSFHRVENF
- | TRBJ2-7 | TRBV29-1 | - | TGCAGCGTTCGAAACGTATACGAGCAGTACTTC | CSVRNVYEQYF
many | TRBJ2-1 | TRBV10-3 | TRBD1 | TGTGCCATCAGTGAAGGACAGGGAGAGAAGAATGAGCAGTTCTTC | CAISEGQGEKNEQFF
many | TRBJ1-2 | TRBV4-1 | TRBD1 | TGCGCTAGCAGCCTGTCGGACAGGGGAAACTATGGCTACACCTTC | CASSLSDRGNYGYTF
many | TRBJ1-1 | TRBV27 | - | TGTGCCAGCAGTTACGACAGGAACACTGAAGCTTTCTTT | CASSYDRNTEAFF
few | TRBJ2-4 | TRBV7-4 | - | TGTGCCAGCAGCAATTACTCGGGTCCAGGCCACTTAGCCAAAAACATTCAGTACTTC | CASSNYSGPGHLAKNIQYF
- | TRBJ1-1 | TRBV3-1 | TRBD1 | TGTGCCAGCAGCCCTAGGGACAGGGGGAGAAAAGCTTTCTTT | CASSPRDRGRKAFF
few | TRBJ1-5 | TRBV4-2 | - | TGTGCCAGCAGCCTCTCAAGGGGTAGCAATCAGCCCCAGCATTTT | CASSLSRGSNQPQHF
once | TRBJ2-7 | TRBV28 | - | TGTGCCAGCAACCTACAGGGCCACGAGCAGTACTTC | CASNLQGHEQYF
- | TRBJ1-5 | TRBV28 | - | TGTGCCAGCAATAGAGCCGGGACACTCCAGCCCCAGCATTTT | CASNRAGTLQPQHF
few | TRBJ2-3 | TRBV4-1 | - | TGCGCCAGCAGCCAACCGGACTACAGCATCACAGATACGCAGTATTTT | CASSQPDYSITDTQYF
- | TRBJ2-1 | TRBV20-1 | - | TGCAGTGCTTCAACGGTACGAGGGGAGCAGTTCTTC | CSASTVRGEQFF
- | TRBJ2-7 | TRBV5-6 | - | TGTGCCAGCAGTGAGCTTCGGACCTACGAGCAGTACTTC | CASSELRTYEQYF
- | TRBJ2-1 | TRBV27 | TRBD2 | TGTGCCAGCAGTTCCGCTAGCGGGCCTCCATCTTACAATGAGCAGTTCTTC | CASSSASGPPSYNEQFF
few | TRBJ2-1 | TRBV28 | - | TGTGCCAGCAGTTTAGCAGGGGGGCATGAGCAGTTCTTC | CASSLAGGHEQFF
few | TRBJ1-1 | TRBV7-9 | - | TGTGCCAGCAGCTATCTAAGGGGAGGGGGTAACACTGAAGCTTTCTTT | CASSYLRGGGNTEAFF
few | TRBJ2-3 | TRBV29-1 | - | TGCAGCGTTGAAGATACTGACACAGATACGCAGTATTTT | CSVEDTDTDTQYF
- | TRBJ2-1 | TRBV9 | TRBD1 | TGTGCCAGCAGCGCCCGGGACAGGGCCTACAATGAGCAGTTCTTC | CASSARDRAYNEQFF
many | TRBJ1-5 | TRBV4-3 | - | TGCGCCAGCAGCCAAGATGGCCCGGGGCCCCAGCATTTT | CASSQDGPGPQHF
- | TRBJ1-5 | TRBV20-1 | - | TGCAGTGTAGCCGGGCCCCGAAGAAATCAGCCCCAGCATTTT | CSVAGPRRNQPQHF
- | TRBJ2-3 | TRBV29-1 | - | TGCAGCGACGGGGATACGCAGTATTTT | CSDGDTQYF
many | TRBJ2-5 | TRBV7-8 | - | TGTGCCAGCAGCTTCTCCCAAGAGACCCAGTACTTC | CASSFSQETQYF
many | TRBJ2-1 | TRBV7-9 | TRBD1 | TGTGCCAGCAGCCCCACAGGGGATGAGCAGTTCTTC | CASSPTGDEQFF
many | TRBJ2-5 | TRBV7-9 | - | TGTGCCAGCTCGGGGCTAGAGACCCAGTACTTC | CASSGLETQYF
- | TRBJ2-3 | TRBV28 | TRBD1 | TGTGCCAGCCTCGACAGGGAACACACAGATACGCAGTATTTT | CASLDREHTDTQYF
- | TRBJ2-3 | TRBV6-6 | - | TGTGCCAGCACGACTTCTACTGATACGCAGTATTTT | CASTTSTDTQYF
many | TRBJ2-3 | TRBV18 | TRBD2 | TGTGCCAGCCCGGCTGGCGGGAGCGACGGTACGCAGTATTTT | CASPAGGSDGTQYF
- | TRBJ2-7 | TRBV9 | TRBD2 | TGTGCCAGCAGCGGGATTAGCGGGAACAACTACGAGCAGTACTTC | CASSGISGNNYEQYF
many | TRBJ1-5 | TRBV4-3 | - | TGCGCCAGCAGCCTGGTATTTCAAGGCAATCAGCCCCAGCATTTT | CASSLVFQGNQPQHF
- | TRBJ2-1 | TRBV11-2 | - | TGTGCCAGCACCGAGGGGGGATCCCTTAATGAGCAGTTCTTC | CASTEGGSLNEQFF
few | TRBJ2-5 | TRBV6-5 | TRBD1 | TGTGCCAGCAGTACAGGGGGCGCGACGCAAGAGACCCAGTACTTC | CASSTGGATQETQYF
many | TRBJ2-7 | TRBV28 | - | TGTGCCAGCAGTTTCCAAGGGACGGTCTCCTACGAGCAGTACTTC | CASSFQGTVSYEQYF
many | TRBJ2-5 | TRBV11-2 | - | TGTGCCAGCAGCTTGAGTCAGGGGAGAGAGACCCAGTACTTC | CASSLSQGRETQYF
- | TRBJ2-7 | TRBV28 | TRBD1 | TGTGCCAGCAGTTTCCCGGGACAGTCCCTCTCCTACGAGCAGTACTTC | CASSFPGQSLSYEQYF
many | TRBJ1-5 | TRBV18 | - | TGTGCCAGCCGGATGGACAGTAGCAATCAGCCCCAGCATTTT | CASRMDSSNQPQHF
many | TRBJ2-1 | TRBV18 | - | TGTGCCAGCTCACCGCCCGGTAGCAGATACAATGAGCAGTTCTTC | CASSPPGSRYNEQFF
many | TRBJ2-3 | TRBV14 | - | TGTGCCAGCAGCCTGGCATGGGGACGGGCCACGCAGTATTTT | CASSLAWGRATQYF
few | TRBJ2-1 | TRBV5-4 | - | TGTGCCAGCAGCCCCCTAGCGACCAAGGGGGATGAGCAGTTCTTC | CASSPLATKGDEQFF
many | TRBJ2-7 | TRBV3-1 | TRBD1 | TGTGCCAGCAGCCAAGCCGGGACAGCCTCCTACGAGCAGTACTTC | CASSQAGTASYEQYF
many | TRBJ2-1 | TRBV29-1 | - | TGCAGCGCCCGGGGGTTTTACAATGAGCAGTTCTTC | CSARGFYNEQFF
few | TRBJ2-3 | TRBV29-1 | - | TGCAGCGTTTTCGGAGATACGCAGTATTTT | CSVFGDTQYF
- | TRBJ1-1 | TRBV29-1 | - | TGCAGCGTTGAGAGGAACACTGAAGCTTTCTTT | CSVERNTEAFF
many | TRBJ2-1 | TRBV7-2 | - | TGTGCCAGCAGCTTACGCGGAACCTCCTACAATGAGCAGTTCTTC | CASSLRGTSYNEQFF
few | TRBJ2-4 | TRBV28 | - | TGTGCCAGCAGTTCAACTCCGGCCAAAAACATTCAGTACTTC | CASSSTPAKNIQYF
few | TRBJ1-3 | TRBV3-1 | TRBD1 | TGTGCCAGCAGCCTAGGACAGGCTTCAAACACCATATATTTT | CASSLGQASNTIYF